The sequence of this T cell receptor beta chain was determined in a study of vaccination effects on CD4 cells after COVID-19. Whole-study findings and limits: Both infection-induced and vaccine-induced clones contracted markedly at late post-vaccination timepoints.

Method: immunoSEQ multiplex PCR; TCRdb's copy keeps in-frame clones and lacks some. Among some 50,000 clones listed, around four fifths were seen once. Investigators separated out CD4+ T cells once about 10 days of culture had passed. In the case of this clone: Its antigen is not known.

V shed 6 bases and J shed 1 base, with 16 bases lying between them. This CDR3 is built from 14 residues. Germline lookup yields CDR1 GTSNPN and CDR2 SVGIG (reference sequence). The source of this sequence is a human donor who had a prior SARS-CoV-2 infection. This rearrangement joins TRBV30 to TRBJ2-7; D remains ambiguous. Specimen: CD4+ T cells from PBMCs cultured without peptide, collected before COVID-19 vaccination. The CDR3 DNA is TGTGCCTGCTCTAAGCGATCATCTTCCTACGAGCAGTACTTC. Amino acid sequence: CACSKRSSSYEQYF.